These T cell receptor beta chains were read from a single sample in a study of blood T cell repertoires in COVID-19. Profiling relied on immunoSEQ multiplex PCR, and the TCRdb table lists in-frame clones only, not all of them. The data hold fewer than 500,000 clones, with roughly 87% observed a single time. Sequenced input: PBMCs or T cells enriched from blood (not recorded which). These receptors all come from a young woman with acute COVID-19. CDR3s include the opening cysteine and the closing phenylalanine or tryptophan. Fields, in order: J gene, D gene, V gene, clone size, CDR3 protein, CDR3 DNA. D genes are given only for firm matches. Size is omitted from some rows. Given values are once, few, many or a class for expanded clones.

J gene: TRBJ2-1
D gene: TRBD1
V gene: TRBV2
clone size: NA
CDR3 protein: CASTRDSGSYNEQFF
CDR3 DNA: TGTGCCAGCACCAGGGACAGCGGCTCCTACAATGAGCAGTTCTTC

J gene: TRBJ1-1
D gene: NA
V gene: TRBV3-1/TRBV3-2
clone size: few
CDR3 protein: CASSQDLGGLFDTEAFF
CDR3 DNA: TGTGCCAGCAGCCAAGATTTAGGTGGGCTGTTTGACACTGAAGCTTTCTTT

J gene: TRBJ1-5
D gene: TRBD1
V gene: TRBV30
clone size: NA
CDR3 protein: CAWSHTGGWGQPQHF
CDR3 DNA: TGTGCCTGGAGTCACACAGGGGGATGGGGTCAGCCCCAGCATTTT

J gene: TRBJ2-4
D gene: TRBD1
V gene: TRBV15
clone size: once
CDR3 protein: CATSSRDSRNIQYF
CDR3 DNA: TGTGCCACCAGCTCCCGGGACAGTAGAAACATTCAGTACTTC

J gene: TRBJ1-3
D gene: NA
V gene: TRBV4-1
clone size: NA
CDR3 protein: CASSQVLGPSSGNTIYF
CDR3 DNA: TGCGCCAGCAGCCAAGTGCTGGGGCCCTCCTCTGGAAACACCATATATTTT

J gene: TRBJ1-1
D gene: TRBD1
V gene: TRBV15
clone size: NA
CDR3 protein: CATSLMGQGASTEAFF
CDR3 DNA: TGTGCCACCAGCTTAATGGGACAGGGGGCGAGCACTGAAGCTTTCTTT

J gene: TRBJ2-1
D gene: NA
V gene: TRBV2
clone size: once
CDR3 protein: CASSEGSIYNEQFF
CDR3 DNA: TGTGCCAGCAGTGAGGGCTCTATTTACAATGAGCAGTTCTTC

J gene: TRBJ1-2
D gene: NA
V gene: TRBV7-9
clone size: NA
CDR3 protein: CATTGTDNYGYTF
CDR3 DNA: TGTGCCACTACAGGGACGGATAACTATGGCTACACCTTC

J gene: TRBJ1-1
D gene: NA
V gene: TRBV11-3
clone size: NA
CDR3 protein: CASSPSPANTEAFF
CDR3 DNA: TGTGCCAGCAGCCCAAGCCCCGCGAACACTGAAGCTTTCTTT

J gene: TRBJ2-7
D gene: TRBD2
V gene: TRBV5-5
clone size: NA
CDR3 protein: CASSKLADISYEQYF
CDR3 DNA: TGTGCCAGCAGCAAACTAGCGGACATATCCTACGAGCAGTACTTC